The clone carrying this TCR beta chain came up once. Its antigen is not known. These data are taken from a study of CD8+CD57+ T cells in acquired aplastic anemia. Study-wide background: Sorted CD4+ and CD8+ cells gave an average of approximately 3 ug of DNA. Study-level points and caveats: Patients and controls had CD8+ Simpson's diversity values that were not significantly distinct.

Genomic DNA constituted the template upon which TCR beta VDJ and CDR3 profiling was performed. TCRdb processed the reads anew with MiXCR; each CDR3 protein has one entry. The data hold about 400,000 distinct CDR3 sequences, with around 68% observed a single time. V dropped 5 bases and J dropped 8 bases, with 14 bases sitting between them. The CDR3 has 13 residues. Germline CDR1 is SGHAT and CDR2 is FQNNGV. The chain has TRBV11-2 and TRBJ2-3, with a weak D call TRBD1 (5 bases). The sequence was obtained from a human donor in good health, serving as a control. What was sequenced was sorted CD4+, CD8+, or CD8+CD57+ T cells (not recorded which) from PBMCs. Here the CDR3 reads CASSLQGTGTQYF. The CDR3 DNA reads TGTGCCAGCAGCCTTCAGGGAACCGGTACGCAGTATTTT.